Shown below are 15 T cell receptor beta chains from a single sample sequenced in a study of cytomegalovirus exposure and HLA in healthy donors. It was with 60 Vbeta and 13 Jbeta primers that the PCR ran. TCRdb's copy holds only in-frame clones and misses some; the assay was immunoSEQ multiplex PCR. The listing records more than 90,000 clones. Sequenced input: PBMCs. These receptor sequences come from a man aged 40-49 years in good health and CMV-seropositive.

The V gene is TRBV6-4, the J gene TRBJ1-2; 10 positions match TRBD1. Germline V lookup: CDR1 MRHNA, CDR2 SNTAGT. Trimming cost V 2 bases and J 4 bases; bases outside gene matches: 4. This CDR3 contains 15 residues. CDR3 sequence reads: CASSDDGTGVYGYTF. The CDR3 nucleotides are TGTGCCAGCAGTGACGATGGGACAGGGGTCTATGGCTACACCTTC.

The chain uses TRBV2 and TRBJ2-1; D perhaps matches TRBD1 (6 bases). Trimming pared 4 bases from V and 0 bases from J, leaving 10 bases between. Looked up from germline, CDR1 is SNHLY and CDR2 is FYNNEI. The CDR3 is 15 residues long. This chain's CDR3 is CASSGTESSYNEQFF. The CDR3 DNA is TGTGCCAGCAGTGGGACAGAGAGCTCCTACAATGAGCAGTTCTTC.

The rearrangement uses TRBV7-8 and TRBJ1-5; D possibly corresponds to TRBD1 (6 bases). Between the trimmed V and J ends, which lost 0 bases and 0 bases, there was a span of 12 bases. The CDR3 sequence is 17 residues long. Per the germline V gene, CDR1 is SGHVS and CDR2 is FQNEAQ. The CDR3 nucleotides read TGTGCCAGCAGCTTAGCCCTTAACAGGGATAGCAATCAGCCCCAGCATTTT. This codes for CASSLALNRDSNQPQHF. Looking up the rest from reference TRBV7-8 and TRBJ1-5 gives the full variable domain: GAGVSQSPRYKVAKRGQDVALRCDPISGHVSLFWYQQALGQGPEFLTYFQNEAQLDKSGLPSDRFFAERPEGSVSTLKIQRTQQEDSAVYLCASSLALNRDSNQPQHFGDGTRLSIL.

The V gene is TRBV7-9, the J gene TRBJ2-4; D perhaps matches TRBD1 (6 bases). V lost 3 bases and J lost 0, with 12 bases in between. Per germline, CDR1 SEHNR and CDR2 FQNEAQ (reference sequence). There are 16 residues in the CDR3. CDR3 sequence: CASSFGTFLAKNIQYF. As DNA, the CDR3 is TGTGCCAGCAGCTTCGGGACATTTCTAGCCAAAAACATTCAGTACTTC.

This rearrangement joins TRBV7-2 to TRBJ1-3; the D is unclear. The ends were cut back, 3 bases at V and 0 bases at J, with 6 bases in the middle. Germline CDR1 and CDR2: SGHTA and FQGNSA. CDR3 length equals 14 residues. The CDR3 sequence: CASSFGISGNTIYF. The CDR3 bases are TGTGCCAGCAGCTTCGGTATCTCTGGAAACACCATATATTTT.

The chain is built from TRBV7-3 and TRBJ2-4; D may be TRBD1 (6 bases). The CDR3 has 12 residues. Per the germline V gene, CDR1 is SGHTA and CDR2 is FQGTGA. Trimming shortened V by 5 bases and J by 15 bases, and 17 bases separated the two germline ends. CDR3 residues: CASSHMWDKPYF. The CDR3 DNA follows: TGTGCCAGCAGCCACATGTGGGACAAACCGTACTTC.

This chain links TRBV10-2 with TRBJ2-7, with 11 bases that match TRBD2. The CDR3 extends over 15 amino acids. Germline CDR1 is WSHSY and CDR2 is SAAADI. V trimming: 4 bases; J trimming: 1 base; junction bases outside the gene matches: 3. This chain's CDR3 is CASSVTSGSSYEQYF. For the CDR3, the DNA is TGCGCCAGCAGTGTTACTAGCGGGAGTTCCTACGAGCAGTACTTC.

V is TRBV21-1 and J is TRBJ1-5; the table assigns TRBD1, which was not confirmed against the DNA. TRBV21-1 constitutes a pseudogene. The CDR3 sequence is 19 residues long. The CDR3 protein is CASILDRAFGVLSNQPQHF. The CDR3 bases are TGTGCCAGCATCCTGGACAGGGCGTTCGGGGTTTTGAGCAATCAGCCCCAGCATTTT.

The genes are TRBV28 and TRBJ1-1; no clear D. V lost 1 base to trimming and J lost 2 bases, with 5 bases between them. The CDR3 covers 13 residues. The germline V gene has CDR1 MDHEN and CDR2 SYDVKM. The CDR3 is CASSLLGNTEAFF. The DNA of the CDR3 is TGTGCCAGCAGTTTATTGGGCAACACTGAAGCTTTCTTT.

The chain is built from TRBV5-1 and TRBJ2-5; no definite D call. The V gene lost 1 base and the J gene lost 5 bases, with 12 bases spanning the gap. Germline V gene lookup returns CDR1 SGHRS and CDR2 YFSETQ. The CDR3 spans 14 residues. CDR3 DNA: TGCGCCAGCAGCTTGTATCAGACTGGGGAGACCCAGTACTTC. Its translation is CASSLYQTGETQYF.

J is TRBJ2-1 and V is TRBV28; D is uncertain. Germline CDR1 MDHEN, CDR2 SYDVKM. This CDR3 spans 14 amino acids. V shed 6 bases and J shed 3 bases, with 12 bases lying between them. The CDR3 sequence: CASRTPSNYNEQFF. For the CDR3, the DNA is TGTGCCAGCAGGACACCGTCCAACTACAATGAGCAGTTCTTC.

The V gene is TRBV7-9, the J gene TRBJ2-4, with 10 bases aligning to TRBD1. Per germline, CDR1 SEHNR and CDR2 FQNEAQ (reference sequence). With 5 bases clipped from V and 0 bases from J, the junction kept 10 bases outside the gene matches. The CDR3 loop spans 18 amino acids. The CDR3 DNA follows: TGTGCCAGCAGCCGGGACAGGGGCCGGGAGGTAGCCAAAAACATTCAGTACTTC. Translation: CASSRDRGREVAKNIQYF.

The CDR3: CASNIGDRVLDGYTF. CDR3 nucleotide sequence: TGTGCCAGCAACATAGGGGACAGGGTTCTCGATGGCTACACCTTC. The chain is built from TRBV28 and TRBJ1-2; 9 nucleotides line up with TRBD1. The CDR3 has 15 amino acids. Germline V CDR1 and CDR2: MDHEN, SYDVKM. Losses at the gene ends were 7 bases for V and 6 bases for J; bases not matched to a gene: 12.

Points on this clone: One end of the junction is discordant with germline, which a read error may explain. This rearrangement joins TRBV7-7 to TRBJ2-2; D possibly corresponds to TRBD2 (5 bases). The CDR3 covers 15 residues. Germline V gene data show CDR1 as SSHAT and CDR2 as FNYEAQ (reference sequence). CDR3 amino acids: CASSSAQSGTGELFF. The CDR3 DNA sequence: TGTGCTAGCAGCTCAGCCCAGAGCGGCACCGGGGAGCTGTTTTTT.

This chain links TRBV15 with TRBJ2-7; 9 bases fit TRBD1. The CDR3 spans 14 residues. V was pared by 5 bases and J by 1 base, with 3 bases of the junction left unmatched. Germline V lookup: CDR1 LNHNV, CDR2 YYDKDF (reference sequence). In nucleotides, the CDR3 is TGTGCCACCAGCGAAGGACAGGGGTCCTACGAGCAGTACTTC. It translates to CATSEGQGSYEQYF.